The entry below describes one T cell receptor (beta chain). The data stem from a study of blood T cell repertoires in COVID-19. This CDR3 is 16 amino acids long. CDR1 is DFQATT, CDR2 SNEGSKA, per germline (reference sequence). After removal of 3 bases from V and 6 bases from J, the junction contained 9 bases not matched to a gene. Authors' data handling: Reference gene primers were amplified, and this amplification served to estimate nucleated cell counts. Clones were read by immunoSEQ multiplex PCR, and TCRdb kept only the in-frame ones, dropping some. V, J and clone size reflect that table, while D and trimming were determined from the DNA. The table has 150,000 to 200,000 clones, roughly 80% seen once.

The chain has TRBV20-1 and TRBJ2-1; 12 nucleotides line up with TRBD2. The receptor's source is a man in his forties or fifties who had recovered from COVID-19. Source material: PBMCs or T cells enriched from blood (not recorded which). The CDR3 DNA is TGCAGTGCTAGTGTTGCTAGCGGGAGGGCGGGCAATGAGCAGTTCTTC. Its translation: CSASVASGRAGNEQFF.